The 24 T cell receptor beta chains listed next were all sequenced from one sample in a study of cytomegalovirus exposure and HLA in healthy donors. Here immunoSEQ multiplex PCR was the method, and the copy in TCRdb shows in-frame clones only, minus some. The data hold 190,000 or so clones, with approximately 84% observed a single time. Sequencing was performed on PBMCs. The receptor source for this set is a young woman in good health and CMV-seropositive.

The chain recombines TRBV6-5 with TRBJ2-2, with D perhaps matching TRBD1 (7 bases). Germline V lookup: CDR1 MNHEY, CDR2 SVGAGI. This CDR3 comprises 12 residues. Trimming shortened V by 10 bases and J by 4 bases, and 10 bases separated the two germline ends. CDR3 loop: CANRGGTGELFF. For the CDR3, the DNA is TGTGCCAACAGGGGAGGCACCGGGGAGCTGTTTTTT.

This clone has a handful of counts. The gene calls are TRBV7-9 and TRBJ1-2; no clear D. Germline V gives CDR1 SEHNR, CDR2 FQNEAQ (reference sequence). This CDR3 spans 15 amino acids. V lost 5 bases, J lost 5 bases, and 18 bases lay in between. This CDR3 is CASSVDTQLRYGYTF. CDR3 DNA: TGTGCCAGCAGCGTGGATACACAGCTCCGGTATGGCTACACCTTC.

The chain links TRBV5-1 to TRBJ1-6, with D tentatively TRBD1 (5 bases). V was trimmed by 1 base and J by 7 bases, leaving 15 bases between them. From germline, CDR1 is SGHRS and CDR2 YFSETQ. This CDR3 is 16 amino acids long. The CDR3 is CASSLMWVGQNSPLHF. CDR3 coding DNA: TGCGCCAGCAGCTTGATGTGGGTCGGACAAAATTCACCCCTCCACTTT. Together with reference TRBV5-1 and TRBJ1-6, the CDR3 gives the full variable domain: KAGVTQTPRYLIKTRGQQVTLSCSPISGHRSVSWYQQTPGQGLQFLFEYFSETQRNKGNFPGRFSGRQFSNSRSEMNVSTLELGDSALYLCASSLMWVGQNSPLHFGNGTRLTVT.

The chain couples TRBV18 to TRBJ1-1, with D possibly matching TRBD1 (5 bases). The CDR3 spans 15 residues. Trimming shortened V by 4 bases and J by 4 bases, and 16 bases separated the two germline ends. From germline, CDR1 is KGHSH and CDR2 LQKENI. The CDR3 region has the DNA TGTGCCAGCTCACGTAATGGAGGGGTTGGCACTGAAGCTTTCTTT. Translated, it gives CASSRNGGVGTEAFF. Variable domain in full (rest from reference TRBV18 and TRBJ1-1): NAGVMQNPRHLVRRRGQEARLRCSPMKGHSHVYWYRQLPEEGLKFMVYLQKENIIDESGMPKERFSAEFPKEGPSILRIQQVVRGDSAAYFCASSRNGGVGTEAFFGQGTRLTVV.

This chain connects TRBV19 to TRBJ1-5; possibly TRBD1 for D (5 bases). CDR1 is LNHDA, CDR2 SQIVND, per germline (reference sequence). The CDR3 is 15 amino acids. V was pared by 10 bases and J by 0 bases, with 16 bases between. CDR3 residues: CATAPTGYSNQPQHF. The DNA for the CDR3 is TGTGCCACGGCCCCCACAGGTTATAGCAATCAGCCCCAGCATTTT.

The chain combines TRBV6-1 with TRBJ2-7, with a possible D match to TRBD1 (5 bases). The CDR3 consists of 12 residues. Germline CDR1 and CDR2: MNHNS and SASEGT. The V gene lost 4 bases and the J gene lost 2 bases, with 6 bases spanning the gap. The CDR3 DNA follows: TGTGCCAGCAGTGGACAGACCTACGAGCAGTACTTC. Translation: CASSGQTYEQYF.

This chain connects TRBV6-1 to TRBJ2-1, with D possibly matching TRBD1 (6 bases). Germline V gene data show CDR1 as MNHNS and CDR2 as SASEGT. Trimming removed 5 bases at V and 5 bases at J, with 13 bases between. CDR3 length: 14 amino acids. The CDR3 loop reads CASSFLGANNEQFF. Written as DNA, the CDR3 is TGTGCCAGCAGTTTCTTGGGGGCCAACAATGAGCAGTTCTTC.

V usage is TRBV4-3 and J usage is TRBJ2-1; 7 bases fit TRBD1. V trimming: 4 bases; J trimming: 11 bases; junction bases outside the gene matches: 5. The CDR3 extends over 12 amino acids. Germline assignment: CDR1 LGHNA and CDR2 YSLEER. CDR3 sequence (DNA): TGCGCCAGCAGCCTCAGACAGGGTCAGCAGTTCTTC. It codes for CASSLRQGQQFF.

This clone was recorded only once. V gene TRBV6-1 combines with J gene TRBJ1-5, with D possibly matching TRBD1 (6 bases). CDR3 length: 15 amino acids. CDR1 and CDR2 (germline): MNHNS, SASEGT. The germline V and J ends were trimmed by 6 bases and 0 bases, with 12 bases remaining between them. The CDR3, as DNA: TGTGCCAGCAGCAAAGTGACAGGTAGCAATCAGCCCCAGCATTTT. Its translation: CASSKVTGSNQPQHF.

This chain uses TRBV18 with TRBJ1-5, with D maybe TRBD1 (6 bases). The V and J ends lost 6 bases and 3 bases respectively, with 15 bases between them. The CDR3 runs to 15 residues. CDR1 KGHSH and CDR2 LQKENI come from the germline V gene. The CDR3 loop is CASSVSGQFNQPQHF. In DNA, the CDR3 is TGTGCCAGCTCGGTATCAGGACAGTTCAATCAGCCCCAGCATTTT.

This clone was seen only once. The V gene is TRBV9, the J gene TRBJ1-2; possible D gene TRBD1, 5 bases. The CDR3 has 16 amino acids. Germline values: CDR1 SGDLS, CDR2 YYNGEE. V lost 0 bases and J 2 bases, leaving 14 bases between the germline ends. Here the CDR3 reads CASSVEALTANYGYTF. DNA for the CDR3: TGTGCCAGCAGCGTAGAGGCCCTGACAGCAAACTATGGCTACACCTTC.

V and J are TRBV27 and TRBJ2-3; D is perhaps TRBD1 (6 bases). The V end lost 11 bases, the J end lost 6 bases, and 18 bases lay between the germline ends. CDR1 is MNHEY, CDR2 SMNVEV, per germline (reference sequence). The CDR3 contains 13 residues. The CDR3 loop is CASQGSPKDTQYF. In DNA form, the CDR3 reads TGTGCCTCGCAGGGGTCCCCGAAGGATACGCAGTATTTT.

The chain combines TRBV18 with TRBJ1-3; perhaps TRBD1 as D (5 bases). Trimming stripped 2 bases from V and 1 base from J, with 12 bases between. This CDR3 comprises 16 residues. Per germline, CDR1 KGHSH and CDR2 LQKENI. CDR3 in amino acids: CASSPGTPGSGNTIYF. The CDR3 bases are TGTGCCAGCTCACCAGGAACCCCAGGGTCTGGAAACACCATATATTTT.

This clone was seen once. The rearrangement joins TRBV11-2 to TRBJ2-3; D perhaps matches TRBD2 (6 bases). Trimming cost V 4 bases and J 2 bases, with 13 bases left between them. There are 15 residues in the CDR3. Germline loops: CDR1 SGHAT, CDR2 FQNNGV. The CDR3 protein is CASSSKTRTTDTQYF. CDR3 in DNA: TGTGCCAGCAGCTCCAAGACTAGAACCACAGATACGCAGTATTTT.

About this clone itself: Other DNA sequences from this sample encode an identical CDR3 as well. V and J are TRBV7-3 and TRBJ2-3; TRBD2 is a possible D gene (5 bases). The CDR3 length is 14 residues. The V and J ends lost 5 bases and 3 bases respectively, with 12 bases between them. Germline V gives CDR1 SGHTA, CDR2 FQGTGA. The CDR3 sequence is CASSLSGGTDTQYF. The CDR3 DNA follows: TGTGCCAGCAGCCTAAGCGGTGGTACAGATACGCAGTATTTT.

This clone has a single count. The chain combines TRBV7-9 with TRBJ1-2, with 10 nucleotides matching TRBD1. Germline V gives CDR1 SEHNR, CDR2 FQNEAQ (reference sequence). This CDR3 region has 14 residues. The V segment lost 6 bases and the J segment 5 bases; nucleotides outside the gene matches: 6. As DNA, the CDR3 is TGTGCCAGCAGACTGGACAGGGGGAGTTATGGCTACACCTTC. Its translation: CASRLDRGSYGYTF.

V and J are TRBV27 and TRBJ2-3, with TRBD1 matching 11 bases. This CDR3 has 17 residues. J gave up 4 bases and V 8 bases, and 14 bases lay outside the gene matches. From germline, CDR1 is MNHEY and CDR2 SMNVEV (reference sequence). The CDR3 spells CASRVRTGGIFADTQYF. CDR3 in DNA: TGTGCCAGCCGCGTGCGGACAGGGGGCATTTTTGCAGATACGCAGTATTTT.

The chain recombines TRBV29-1 with TRBJ2-3; 8 positions match TRBD2. V lost 6 bases to trimming and J lost 0 bases; unmatched junction nucleotides: 2. This CDR3 region has 13 residues. Germline V gene data show CDR1 as SQVTM and CDR2 as ANQGSEA. CDR3 in amino acids: CSVGGGSTDTQYF. CDR3 bases: TGCAGCGTGGGCGGGGGGAGCACAGATACGCAGTATTTT.

The chain uses TRBV6-1 and TRBJ2-7; 10 nucleotides match TRBD1. This CDR3 has 15 residues. Germline V gene sequence: CDR1 MNHNS, CDR2 SASEGT. V trimming: 6 bases; J trimming: 6 bases; junction bases outside the gene matches: 11. CDR3: CASSARDRGIFEQYF. The CDR3 DNA sequence: TGTGCCAGCAGCGCCAGGGACAGGGGAATATTCGAGCAGTACTTC.

The rearrangement joins TRBV7-2 to TRBJ2-1, with a possible D match to TRBD1 (5 bases). The CDR3 runs to 14 residues. CDR1 SGHTA and CDR2 FQGNSA come from the germline V gene. V lost 0 bases to trimming and J lost 9 bases, with 12 bases between them. CDR3 protein: CASSLATTDSEQFF. The CDR3, as DNA: TGTGCCAGCAGCTTAGCGACGACAGATAGTGAGCAGTTCTTC.

The V and J genes are TRBV5-4 and TRBJ2-7; D perhaps matches TRBD1 (7 bases). V lost 4 bases to trimming and J lost 0 bases, with 11 bases between them. Germline V gives CDR1 SGHNT, CDR2 YYREEE (reference sequence). The CDR3 has 14 residues. The CDR3 protein is CASSRQGGSYEQYF. In DNA form, the CDR3 reads TGTGCCAGCAGCCGACAGGGAGGCTCCTACGAGCAGTACTTC.

Details on this clone: The sample has other DNA sequences that encode this CDR3 too. The chain uses TRBV6-5 and TRBJ2-2; D not resolved. The V gene's germline CDR1 is MNHEY and CDR2 SVGAGI. The CDR3 loop spans 14 amino acids. The germline V and J ends were trimmed by 2 bases and 1 base, with 5 bases remaining between them. CDR3 in amino acids: CASSYGLNTGELFF. In DNA form, the CDR3 reads TGTGCCAGCAGTTACGGGCTGAACACCGGGGAGCTGTTTTTT.

The rearrangement links TRBV6-1 to TRBJ1-5; the match to TRBD1 covers 7 bases. This CDR3 is built from 13 residues. Germline V gives CDR1 MNHNS, CDR2 SASEGT. The junction had 5 bases not matched to a gene; V was cut back by 8 bases and J by 4 bases. The CDR3 DNA is TGTGCCAGCGCTGCAGGGGGAAATCAGCCCCAGCATTTT. This gives the protein CASAAGGNQPQHF.

The rearrangement joins TRBV5-4 to TRBJ2-2; 7 positions agree with TRBD1. This CDR3 has 13 residues. Germline V gene sequence: CDR1 SGHNT, CDR2 YYREEE (reference sequence). Trimming took 2 bases from V and 5 from J; bases not matched to a gene: 0. The CDR3 DNA reads TGTGCCAGCAGCTTACAGGGGACCGGGGAGCTGTTTTTT. Protein: CASSLQGTGELFF.